The rows below give T cell receptor beta chains drawn from one sample of a study of shared clonotypes between healthy human individuals. Using immunoSEQ multiplex PCR, the repertoire was profiled, and TCRdb retains in-frame clones only, with some absent. The sample lists roughly 110,000 clones, more than 65% occurring once. The material sequenced was memory CD8+ T cells sorted from blood. The receptors originated from a woman in her thirties in good health. Both conserved end residues are part of each CDR3. The order of the fields is J gene, D gene, V gene, CDR3 length, clone size, CDR3 protein, CDR3 DNA. The D gene is left open where the match is weak. For some rows the clone size is stated as once, few or many, or as a class when expanded; others skip it.

TRBJ2-7 | TRBD2 | TRBV2 | 18 | many | CASNWVSSGRAVDYEQYF | TGTGCCAGCAACTGGGTGTCTAGCGGGAGGGCCGTGGATTACGAGCAGTACTTC
TRBJ2-7 | TRBD1 | TRBV28 | 17 | few | CASSLSPSRDRNYEQYF | TGTGCCAGCAGTCTCTCACCCTCCCGGGACAGAAATTACGAGCAGTACTTC
TRBJ2-7 | - | TRBV10-3 | 15 | - | CAIRPGDTDSYEQYF | TGTGCCATCAGGCCGGGGGACACGGACTCCTACGAGCAGTACTTC
TRBJ2-1 | - | TRBV27 | 15 | - | CASSLNILSYNEQFF | TGTGCCAGCAGTTTAAATATCCTCTCCTACAATGAGCAGTTCTTC
TRBJ2-3 | TRBD2 | TRBV6-4 | 16 | - | CASSPSSGRGPDTQYF | TGTGCCAGCAGTCCCTCTAGCGGTCGAGGGCCAGATACGCAGTATTTT
TRBJ2-7 | - | TRBV5-5 | 15 | - | CASSSRDSLPKEQYF | TGTGCCAGCAGTTCACGGGACTCTCTACCCAAGGAGCAGTACTTC
TRBJ1-1 | TRBD1 | TRBV19 | 15 | - | CASSMDRLGGTEAFF | TGTGCCAGTAGTATGGACAGGCTTGGGGGCACTGAAGCTTTCTTT
TRBJ1-5 | TRBD1 | TRBV7-6 | 14 | few | CASSRTGANQPQHF | TGTGCCAGCAGCCGGACAGGGGCGAATCAGCCCCAGCATTTT
TRBJ2-2 | - | TRBV10-3 | 16 | - | CAISRGPSSNTGELFF | TGTGCCATCAGCCGCGGCCCCTCTTCGAACACCGGGGAGCTGTTTTTT
TRBJ2-1 | TRBD1 | TRBV5-4 | 15 | - | CASSPAGTGADEQFF | TGTGCCAGCAGCCCCGCTGGGACAGGGGCCGATGAGCAGTTCTTC
TRBJ1-4 | - | TRBV7-9 | 15 | - | CASSWGVGGNEKLFF | TGTGCCAGCAGCTGGGGGGTCGGAGGTAATGAAAAACTGTTTTTT
TRBJ2-6 | - | TRBV6-1 | 15 | many | CASSVGVSGANVLTF | TGTGCCAGCAGTGTAGGGGTCTCTGGGGCCAACGTCCTGACTTTC
TRBJ2-5 | TRBD1 | TRBV28 | 15 | - | CASSSSGTEQETQYF | TGTGCCAGCAGTTCCTCCGGGACAGAACAAGAGACCCAGTACTTC
TRBJ2-1 | - | TRBV5-5 | 14 | - | CASSLAGDYNEQFF | TGTGCCAGCAGCTTGGCAGGGGATTACAATGAGCAGTTCTTC
TRBJ1-3 | - | TRBV25-1 | 14 | few | CASSGGGYENTIYF | TGTGCCAGCAGTGGAGGGGGGTACGAAAACACCATATATTTT
TRBJ2-3 | TRBD1 | TRBV19 | 14 | - | CASRETGSTDTQYF | TGTGCCAGTAGGGAGACAGGGAGCACAGATACGCAGTATTTT
TRBJ1-3 | - | TRBV4-1 | 20 | - | CASSQDRSSPWGPSGNTIYF | TGCGCCAGCAGCCAAGATCGTTCTAGTCCTTGGGGGCCCTCTGGAAACACCATATATTTT
TRBJ1-4 | - | TRBV2 | 14 | - | CASTRGPRNEKLFF | TGTGCCAGCACCAGGGGCCCCCGTAATGAAAAACTGTTTTTT
TRBJ2-5 | - | TRBV18 | 14 | - | CASSPSIGEETQYF | TGTGCCAGCTCACCATCAATAGGGGAAGAGACCCAGTACTTC
TRBJ2-7 | TRBD2 | TRBV25-1 | 15 | - | CASSEEAGGSYEQYF | TGTGCCAGCAGTGAAGAAGCGGGAGGGTCCTACGAGCAGTACTTC
TRBJ1-6 | - | TRBV19 | 17 | - | CASSNPGTGPDNSPLHF | TGTGCCAGTAGTAATCCCGGGACCGGGCCGGATAATTCACCCCTCCACTTT
TRBJ2-1 | - | TRBV19 | 14 | - | CASSGVFSYNEQFF | TGTGCCAGTAGCGGTGTCTTCTCCTACAATGAGCAGTTCTTC
TRBJ2-7 | - | TRBV11-2 | 13 | - | CASSPPDSYEQYF | TGTGCCAGCAGCCCCCCAGACTCCTACGAGCAGTACTTC
TRBJ1-2 | - | TRBV4-2 | 15 | - | CASSHQQVIEAGYTF | TGTGCCAGCAGCCATCAACAGGTGATCGAAGCTGGCTACACCTTC
TRBJ1-2 | - | TRBV9 | 12 | - | CASSGGGYGYTF | TGTGCCAGCAGCGGAGGGGGGTATGGCTACACCTTC
TRBJ2-7 | - | TRBV28 | 15 | - | CASSSMDSLPGEQYF | TGTGCCAGCAGTTCCATGGACAGCCTACCGGGGGAGCAGTACTTC
TRBJ2-1 | - | TRBV29-1 | 13 | - | CSVGSGEDNEQFF | TGCAGCGTTGGGTCGGGAGAGGACAATGAGCAGTTCTTC
TRBJ1-5 | - | TRBV7-9 | 13 | - | CASSFQGNQPQHF | TGTGCCAGCAGCTTCCAGGGGAATCAGCCCCAGCATTTT
TRBJ2-3 | - | TRBV30 | 15 | - | CAWTYTGTIVDTQYF | TGTGCCTGGACCTATACCGGGACGATCGTAGATACGCAGTATTTT